These 19 T cell receptor beta chains were sequenced from one sample in a study of T cells after yellow fever vaccination. Each CDR3 protein gets one entry after TCRdb re-called the 5' RACE reads with MiXCR. The data contain some 340,000 distinct CDR3 sequences, roughly 4.3% of them singletons. Here the sequenced sample was PBMCs, taken 5 days after the yellow fever booster vaccination. The receptors originated from a man in his late teens or twenties who received the YFV17D yellow fever vaccine.

A few counts support this clonotype. V usage is TRBV7-6 and J usage is TRBJ2-5, with TRBD2 as a possible D gene (5 bases). Germline-derived CDR1 and CDR2 are SGHVS and FNYEAQ. The V end lost 3 bases, the J end lost 1 base, and 9 bases lay between the germline ends. The CDR3 spans 14 residues. The CDR3 DNA reads as TGTGCCAGCAGCTTGAGGGTAGCCCAAGAGACCCAGTACTTC. It codes for CASSLRVAQETQYF.

This clonotype was observed many times. CDR3 loop: CASSPDSNEQFF. In DNA, the CDR3 is TGTGCCAGCTCACCGGACAGTAATGAGCAGTTCTTC. The J gene is TRBJ2-1, the V gene TRBV18; possible D gene TRBD1, 6 bases. CDR1 KGHSH and CDR2 LQKENI come from the germline V gene. CDR3 size: 12 residues. V lost 3 bases and J 7 bases, leaving 7 bases between the germline ends.

This clonotype was seen at least ten times. This rearrangement joins TRBV5-1 to TRBJ1-1; TRBD1 is a possible D gene (6 bases). The germline V and J ends were trimmed by 1 base and 1 base, with 14 bases remaining between them. Germline V gives CDR1 SGHRS, CDR2 YFSETQ. This CDR3 contains 16 residues. CDR3 in amino acids: CASSLNPGQENTEAFF. The CDR3 nucleotides are TGCGCCAGCAGCTTGAATCCGGGACAAGAGAACACTGAAGCTTTCTTT.

Many counts were recorded for this clonotype. This chain links TRBV5-1 with TRBJ1-3; possible D gene TRBD1, 5 bases. The CDR3 consists of 15 residues. CDR1 and CDR2 (germline): SGHRS, YFSETQ. Between the trimmed V and J ends, which lost 0 bases and 4 bases, there was a span of 11 bases. The CDR3 DNA follows: TGCGCCAGCAGCTTGGTGGGACCTCGCGGAAACACCATATATTTT. This gives the protein CASSLVGPRGNTIYF.

This clonotype was recorded a few times. The V call is TRBV6-6, the J call TRBJ2-7; D tentatively fits TRBD1 or TRBD2 (6 bases each). Germline CDR1 is MNHNY and CDR2 is SVGAGI (reference sequence). The CDR3 sequence is 13 residues long. The V and J ends lost 6 bases and 8 bases respectively, with 17 bases between them. DNA of the CDR3: TGTGCCAGCAGCTTGGACGGGGGCCCGCAGCAGTACTTC. Protein sequence: CASSLDGGPQQYF.

The chain employs TRBV20-1 and TRBJ2-7, with 9 bases fitting TRBD1. Germline CDR1 is DFQATT and CDR2 is SNEGSKA (reference sequence). The V and J ends lost 6 bases and 5 bases, in that order; junction bases with no gene match: 11. The CDR3 consists of 14 residues. CDR3 DNA sequence: TGCAGTGCCTTTGGGGGGGGACAGGGAGACGAGCAGTACGTC. Its translation: CSAFGGGQGDEQYV.

This clonotype was observed a few times. The chain carries TRBV19 and TRBJ2-3; the match to TRBD1 covers 7 bases. The germline CDR1 and CDR2 sequences are LNHDA and SQIVND (reference sequence). This CDR3 comprises 14 residues. The V gene end was trimmed by 1 base and the J gene end by 5 bases; junction bases not matched to a gene: 3. CDR3 in DNA: TGTGCCAGTAGTATAGGCACAGGGGTAGATACGCAGTATTTT. As protein: CASSIGTGVDTQYF.

The chain links TRBV5-1 to TRBJ2-1; 7 bases are a match to TRBD1. The CDR3 length is 15 residues. V lost 4 bases to trimming and J lost 7 bases; unmatched junction nucleotides: 11. Germline assignment: CDR1 SGHRS and CDR2 YFSETQ. In DNA, the CDR3 is TGCGCCAGCAGCCCGTGGAAGGGGGCGCAAAATGAGCAGTTCTTC. It is translated as CASSPWKGAQNEQFF.

This clonotype has a handful of counts. The chain employs TRBV5-1 and TRBJ2-3, with D hard to call. Trimming removed 4 bases at V and 3 bases at J, with 12 bases between. This CDR3 contains 14 residues. Germline values: CDR1 SGHRS, CDR2 YFSETQ. The CDR3 DNA reads as TGCGCCAGCAGCCGAGGTTTTGGGACAGATACGCAGTATTTT. The encoded protein is CASSRGFGTDTQYF. The whole variable domain, remainder taken from reference TRBV5-1 and TRBJ2-3, is KAGVTQTPRYLIKTRGQQVTLSCSPISGHRSVSWYQQTPGQGLQFLFEYFSETQRNKGNFPGRFSGRQFSNSRSEMNVSTLELGDSALYLCASSRGFGTDTQYFGPGTRLTVL.

The rearrangement joins TRBV10-3 to TRBJ2-5; TRBD1 aligns across 7 bases. The CDR3 has 12 amino acids. V lost 8 bases, J lost 5 bases, and 5 bases stayed unmatched. Looked up from germline, CDR1 is ENHRY and CDR2 is SYGVKD. CDR3 sequence (DNA): TGTGCCATCTCAGGGGGTTTGGAGACCCAGTACTTC. This translates into CAISGGLETQYF.

There are a few counts of this clonotype. J is TRBJ1-1 and V is TRBV20-1, with D unresolved. CDR3 length: 16 amino acids. The germline V and J ends were trimmed by 0 bases and 2 bases, with 16 bases remaining between them. Looked up from germline, CDR1 is DFQATT and CDR2 is SNEGSKA (reference sequence). This CDR3 reads CSARDYRGDRNTEAFF. The CDR3, as DNA: TGCAGTGCTAGAGACTATCGCGGGGATCGAAACACTGAAGCTTTCTTT.

There are a few counts of this clonotype. The chain couples TRBV18 to TRBJ2-7, with no clear D. This CDR3 has 12 residues. The germline CDR1 and CDR2 sequences are KGHSH and LQKENI. V was trimmed by 6 bases and J by 5 bases, leaving 11 bases between them. Written as DNA, the CDR3 is TGTGCCAGCTCTACTCTCTACCACGAGCAGTACTTC. It translates to CASSTLYHEQYF. The full variable domain, its missing parts supplied by reference TRBV18 and TRBJ2-7, is NAGVMQNPRHLVRRRGQEARLRCSPMKGHSHVYWYRQLPEEGLKFMVYLQKENIIDESGMPKERFSAEFPKEGPSILRIQQVVRGDSAAYFCASSTLYHEQYFGPGTRLTVT.

This clonotype came up many times. V usage is TRBV7-2 and J usage is TRBJ1-3; 9 bases fit TRBD1. CDR1 is SGHTA, CDR2 FQGNSA, per germline. V trimming: 4 bases; J trimming: 0 bases; junction bases outside the gene matches: 4. The length of the CDR3 is 16 residues. The CDR3 coding sequence is TGTGCCAGCAGCTATACGACAGGGGGCTCTGGAAACACCATATATTTT. It translates to CASSYTTGGSGNTIYF.

Only a few counts were recorded for this clonotype. V is TRBV29-1 and J is TRBJ1-2; weak D call: TRBD1 (6 bases). V was trimmed by 4 bases and J by 6 bases, leaving 12 bases between them. This CDR3 is 12 amino acids long. Germline V gene data show CDR1 as SQVTM and CDR2 as ANQGSEA. The CDR3 sequence is CSVVTGSDGYTF. Written as DNA, the CDR3 is TGCAGCGTTGTAACAGGGTCGGATGGCTACACCTTC.

The table lists this clonotype with a few counts. The chain joins TRBV5-1 to TRBJ2-7, with no clear D. Germline assignment: CDR1 SGHRS and CDR2 YFSETQ. V gave up 5 bases and J gave up 2 bases, with 17 bases separating them. CDR3 size: 15 residues. CDR3 nucleotide sequence: TGCGCCAGCAGGGCCTACGCCTGGGAACCCTACGAGCAGTACTTC. Amino acids: CASRAYAWEPYEQYF.

The chain joins TRBV5-1 to TRBJ2-2, with D unclear. Germline values: CDR1 SGHRS, CDR2 YFSETQ. The length of the CDR3 is 14 residues. Trimming removed 5 bases at V and 2 bases at J, with 10 bases between. CDR3 residues: CASRVGGNTGELFF. The CDR3 DNA sequence: TGCGCCAGCAGGGTGGGCGGTAACACCGGGGAGCTGTTTTTT.

This clonotype was picked up many times. Here the CDR3 reads CASSFSGQATDTQYF. For the CDR3, the DNA is TGTGCCAGCAGCTTTTCTGGACAGGCCACAGATACGCAGTATTTT. The chain carries TRBV7-9 and TRBJ2-3; 7 nucleotides line up with TRBD1. Per germline, CDR1 SEHNR and CDR2 FQNEAQ (reference sequence). This CDR3 spans 15 amino acids. V dropped 3 bases and J dropped 2; count of bases not matched to a gene: 5.

This clonotype was recorded a few times. CDR3 sequence: CASSFRGDQPQHF. For the CDR3, the DNA is TGTGCCAGCAGTTTTCGAGGGGATCAGCCCCAGCATTTT. The chain couples TRBV12-3 or TRBV12-4 to TRBJ1-5, with D perhaps matching TRBD1 (5 bases). V gave up 3 bases and J gave up 5 bases, with 8 bases separating them. The CDR3 has 13 residues.

This clonotype showed up just a few times. The gene calls are TRBV4-3 and TRBJ1-2, with D hard to call. The CDR3 loop spans 17 amino acids. Trimming cost V 0 bases and J 7 bases, with 21 bases left between them. Germline CDR1 and CDR2: LGHNA and YSLEER. CDR3 coding DNA: TGCGCCAGCAGCCAAGATGGGCCAGATGGAAGGGTCTCTGGCTACACCTTC. Its translation: CASSQDGPDGRVSGYTF.